Shown below are 10 T cell receptor beta chains from a single sample sequenced in a study of radiation and T cells in renal cell carcinoma. Treatment meaning: 15 Gy SBRT to primary tumor, nephrectomy 4 weeks later. The assay was immunoSEQ multiplex PCR, and TCRdb's table has in-frame clones only and misses some. The table shows over 15,000 clones, with less than 65% occurring only once. The specimen was tumor tissue, collected from a patient whose treatment included radiotherapy and nephrectomy. The receptors shown here come from a woman in her 70s with renal cell carcinoma.

Here the CDR3 DNA reads TGTGCCAGCAGAGTCCTTGGGACAGGAGAAAAAAACACCGGGGAGCTGTTTTTT. Protein product: CASRVLGTGEKNTGELFF. This chain joins TRBV28 and TRBJ2-2; TRBD1 agrees at 8 bases. V shed 6 bases and J 2 bases; nucleotides not matched to a gene: 14. This CDR3 has 18 residues. Germline V CDR1 and CDR2: MDHEN, SYDVKM.

With respect to this clone: One end of the junction does not line up with germline, which may come from a read error. The chain joins TRBV7-7 to TRBJ2-5, with D unresolved. Germline CDR1 reads SSHAT; CDR2 reads FNYEAQ (reference sequence). CDR3 size: 13 residues. The CDR3 region has the DNA TGTGCTAGCACCCCGGGCTTGCAAGAGACCCAGTACTTC. Its translation is CASTPGLQETQYF.

There are a few counts of this clone. The J gene is TRBJ2-7, the V gene TRBV5-1, with D perhaps given as TRBD1 or TRBD2 (5 bases each). The CDR3 has 15 amino acids. The ends were cut back, 3 bases at V and 2 bases at J, with 15 bases in the middle. From germline, CDR1 is SGHRS and CDR2 YFSETQ. The CDR3: CASSSAWGTTYEQYF. The CDR3 DNA reads as TGCGCCAGCAGCTCAGCGTGGGGGACGACCTACGAGCAGTACTTC.

The chain carries TRBV18 and TRBJ2-3; 8 bases fit TRBD2. Per germline, CDR1 KGHSH and CDR2 LQKENI. V dropped 2 bases and J dropped 3; count of bases not matched to a gene: 4. The CDR3 spans 15 residues. CDR3 protein: CASSPSGTRTDTQYF. As DNA, the CDR3 is TGTGCCAGCTCACCATCTGGGACTAGAACAGATACGCAGTATTTT.

This sequence joins TRBV27 and TRBJ2-7; 8 bases line up with TRBD1. This CDR3 contains 15 residues. From germline, CDR1 is MNHEY and CDR2 SMNVEV (reference sequence). V trimming: 6 bases; J trimming: 4 bases; junction bases outside the gene matches: 11. The CDR3 is CASSPPGQGLYEQYF. In DNA, the CDR3 is TGTGCCAGCAGCCCCCCCGGACAGGGTCTGTACGAGCAGTACTTC.

DNA for the CDR3: TGCGCCAGCAGTGAGAACAGGGGGTCTGGGGCCAACGTCCTGACTTTC. Translating it yields CASSENRGSGANVLTF. This chain joins TRBV10-2 and TRBJ2-6; 8 bases map to TRBD1. V dropped 2 bases and J dropped 1; count of bases not matched to a gene: 1. In germline, CDR1 is WSHSY, CDR2 SAAADI. The CDR3 has 16 amino acids.

This clone has just a few counts. The genes are TRBV7-9 and TRBJ1-1; D unclear. From germline, CDR1 is SEHNR and CDR2 FQNEAQ (reference sequence). The CDR3 runs 13 residues. V shed 2 bases and J shed 8 bases, with 12 bases lying between them. Written as DNA, the CDR3 is TGTGCCAGCAGCTTAACCAGCGCCTTGGAAGCTTTCTTT. It is translated as CASSLTSALEAFF.

The rearrangement joins TRBV5-1 to TRBJ1-1; D is unresolved. The CDR3 contains 13 residues. The V end was cut by 0 bases, the J end by 0 bases, with 3 bases between. Germline lookup yields CDR1 SGHRS and CDR2 YFSETQ. CDR3 bases: TGCGCCAGCAGCTTGGTGATGAACACTGAAGCTTTCTTT. Protein product: CASSLVMNTEAFF.

In this sample, this clone turned up once. This chain uses TRBV6-1 with TRBJ1-2, with a possible D match to TRBD1 (6 bases). Germline V CDR1 and CDR2: MNHNS, SASEGT. V was trimmed by 1 base and J by 8 bases, leaving 11 bases between them. The CDR3 is 13 residues long. The CDR3 DNA reads as TGTGCCAGCAGTGAAGGCAGGGGATCCGGCTACACCTTC. Its protein is CASSEGRGSGYTF.

This clone was seen only once. The DNA for the CDR3 is TGTGCCAGCAGTTCGTCAGGCTCAACCTCTGGGGCCAACGTCCTGACTTTC. Translated: CASSSSGSTSGANVLTF. The V gene is TRBV28, the J gene TRBJ2-6; D is unclear. The germline CDR1 and CDR2 sequences are MDHEN and SYDVKM. Trimming stripped 4 bases from V and 0 bases from J, with 13 bases between. This CDR3 is built from 17 residues.